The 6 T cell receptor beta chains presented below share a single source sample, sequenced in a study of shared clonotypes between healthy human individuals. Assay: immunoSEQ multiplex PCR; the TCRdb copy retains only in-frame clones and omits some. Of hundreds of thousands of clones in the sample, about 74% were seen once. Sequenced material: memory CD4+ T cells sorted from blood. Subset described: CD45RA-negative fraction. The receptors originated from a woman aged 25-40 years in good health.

CDR3 residues: CASSGLAGSQETQYF. DNA of the CDR3: TGTGCCAGCAGTGGACTAGCGGGATCACAGGAGACCCAGTACTTC. The rearrangement uses TRBV27 and TRBJ2-5, with 12 bases aligning to TRBD2. Trimming removed 5 bases from V and 5 bases from J; junction bases left unmatched: 6. Germline CDR1 and CDR2: MNHEY and SMNVEV (reference sequence). This CDR3 contains 15 residues.

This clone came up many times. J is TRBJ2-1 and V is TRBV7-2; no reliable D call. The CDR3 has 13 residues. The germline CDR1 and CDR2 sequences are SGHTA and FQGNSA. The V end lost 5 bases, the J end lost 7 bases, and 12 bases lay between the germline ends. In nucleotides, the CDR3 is TGTGCCAGCAGCACCTACCTAGAAAATGAGCAGTTCTTC. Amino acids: CASSTYLENEQFF.

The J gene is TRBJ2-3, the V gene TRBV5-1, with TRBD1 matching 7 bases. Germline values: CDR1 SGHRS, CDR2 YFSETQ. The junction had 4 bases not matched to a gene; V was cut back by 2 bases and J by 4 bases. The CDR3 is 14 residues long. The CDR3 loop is CASSLGGFADTQYF. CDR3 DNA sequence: TGCGCCAGCAGCTTAGGGGGCTTCGCAGATACGCAGTATTTT. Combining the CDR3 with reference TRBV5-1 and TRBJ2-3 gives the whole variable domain KAGVTQTPRYLIKTRGQQVTLSCSPISGHRSVSWYQQTPGQGLQFLFEYFSETQRNKGNFPGRFSGRQFSNSRSEMNVSTLELGDSALYLCASSLGGFADTQYFGPGTRLTVL.

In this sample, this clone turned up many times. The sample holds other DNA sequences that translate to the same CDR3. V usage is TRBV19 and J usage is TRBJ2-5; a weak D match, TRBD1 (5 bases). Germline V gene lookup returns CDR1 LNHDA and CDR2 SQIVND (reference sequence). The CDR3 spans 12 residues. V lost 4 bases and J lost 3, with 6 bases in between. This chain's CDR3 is CASSRGEETQYF. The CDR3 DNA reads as TGTGCCAGTAGTAGGGGCGAAGAGACCCAGTACTTC.

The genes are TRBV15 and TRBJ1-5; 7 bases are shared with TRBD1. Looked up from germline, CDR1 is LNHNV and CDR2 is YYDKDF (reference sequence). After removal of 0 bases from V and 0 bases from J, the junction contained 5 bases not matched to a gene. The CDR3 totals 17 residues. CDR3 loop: CATSRDLGGLSNQPQHF. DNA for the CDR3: TGTGCCACCAGCAGAGATTTAGGGGGCCTTAGCAATCAGCCCCAGCATTTT.

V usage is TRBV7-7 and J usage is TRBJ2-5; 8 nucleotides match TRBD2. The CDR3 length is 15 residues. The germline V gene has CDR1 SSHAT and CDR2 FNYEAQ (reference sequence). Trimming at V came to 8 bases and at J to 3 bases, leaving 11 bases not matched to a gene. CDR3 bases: TGTGCCAGCGCCCCGGGAGGGGGACTAAAAGAGACCCAGTACTTC. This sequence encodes CASAPGGGLKETQYF.